What follows are 9 T cell receptor beta chains derived from one specimen sequenced in a study of control samples from healthy donors and cancer patients. Only in-frame clones appear in the TCRdb table, and some are missing; sequencing was by immunoSEQ multiplex PCR. The sample contains some 200,000 clones, about nine tenths of which appear only once. The sample taken for sequencing was blood. The receptor source for this set is a woman aged 25 to 45 in good health.

This chain uses TRBV30 with TRBJ2-3; 10 bases line up with TRBD2. Germline V gives CDR1 GTSNPN, CDR2 SVGIG (reference sequence). Trimming removed 7 bases from V and 3 bases from J; junction bases left unmatched: 1. The CDR3 has 12 residues. The CDR3 spells CALGLATDTQYF. CDR3 sequence (DNA): TGTGCCTTGGGACTAGCGACAGATACGCAGTATTTT.

Comment on this clone: The same CDR3 is also encoded by other DNA sequences in this sample. This chain links TRBV6-2 or TRBV6-3 with TRBJ2-7, with 11 bases matching TRBD2. This CDR3 comprises 15 residues. Per germline, CDR1 MNHEY and CDR2 SVGEGT. The V gene end was trimmed by 2 bases and the J gene end by 4 bases; junction bases not matched to a gene: 4. CDR3 coding DNA: TGTGCCAGCAGTTACGGGGGGACTAGCGGATACGAGCAGTACTTC. Translated: CASSYGGTSGYEQYF.

V gene TRBV4-1 combines with J gene TRBJ2-5, with D perhaps assigned TRBD1 or TRBD2 (6 bases each). Between the trimmed V and J ends, which lost 5 bases and 5 bases, there was a span of 15 bases. The CDR3 spans 14 residues. Germline V gene lookup returns CDR1 MGHRA and CDR2 YSYEKL. The CDR3 DNA sequence: TGCGCCAGCAGCATCCCCGGGGGCCGGGAGACCCAGTACTTC. This encodes CASSIPGGRETQYF.

The chain carries TRBV5-1 and TRBJ2-5; D call uncertain. Trimming left V 2 bases short and J 0 bases short, with 5 bases between. Germline-derived CDR1 and CDR2 are SGHRS and YFSETQ. This CDR3 has 13 amino acids. DNA of the CDR3: TGCGCCAGCAGCTTAGAAAACCAAGAGACCCAGTACTTC. Protein sequence: CASSLENQETQYF.

The chain recombines TRBV5-4 with TRBJ1-6, with a weak D call TRBD1 (6 bases). The CDR3 is 16 amino acids. Trimming pared 1 base from V and 4 bases from J, leaving 12 bases between. The germline CDR1 and CDR2 sequences are SGHNT and YYREEE (reference sequence). CDR3 amino acids: CASSLTGTPYNSPLHF. CDR3 nucleotides: TGTGCCAGCAGCTTGACCGGGACACCGTATAATTCACCCCTCCACTTT. The complete variable domain, with remaining parts taken from reference TRBV5-4 and TRBJ1-6, reads ETGVTQSPTHLIKTRGQQVTLRCSSQSGHNTVSWYQQALGQGPQFIFQYYREEENGRGNFPPRFSGLQFPNYSSELNVNALELDDSALYLCASSLTGTPYNSPLHFGNGTRLTVT.

J is TRBJ1-2 and V is TRBV4-3, with 9 bases that match TRBD1. CDR1 and CDR2 (germline): LGHNA, YSLEER. There are 13 residues in the CDR3. V lost 4 bases to trimming and J lost 7 bases; unmatched junction nucleotides: 4. CDR3 sequence (DNA): TGCGCCAGCAGCCCCGACAGGGGGTTTGGCTACACCTTC. This translates into CASSPDRGFGYTF.

This clone was observed a single time. The gene calls are TRBV28 and TRBJ1-5; the match to TRBD1 covers 7 bases. The V segment lost 1 base and the J segment 5 bases; nucleotides outside the gene matches: 2. From germline, CDR1 is MDHEN and CDR2 SYDVKM. This CDR3 contains 14 residues. The CDR3 region is CASSLLDRYQPQHF. The CDR3 DNA follows: TGTGCCAGCAGTTTATTGGACAGGTATCAGCCCCAGCATTTT.

The rearrangement joins TRBV5-1 to TRBJ2-1, with D maybe TRBD2 (5 bases). Between the trimmed V and J ends, which lost 2 bases and 0 bases, there was a span of 6 bases. The CDR3 sequence is 14 residues long. Germline loops: CDR1 SGHRS, CDR2 YFSETQ. The CDR3 is CASSFLASYNEQFF. CDR3 coding DNA: TGCGCCAGCAGCTTCCTAGCCTCCTACAATGAGCAGTTCTTC.

The CDR3 coding sequence is TGTGCCAGCAGCTTAGTAGCAGATACGCAGTATTTT. The encoded protein is CASSLVADTQYF. This chain connects TRBV7-9 to TRBJ2-3; no definite D call. The CDR3 consists of 12 residues. V was trimmed by 1 base and J by 4 bases, leaving 3 bases between them. Germline CDR1 is SEHNR and CDR2 is FQNEAQ (reference sequence). Full variable domain (missing parts from reference TRBV7-9 and TRBJ2-3): DTGVSQNPRHKITKRGQNVTFRCDPISEHNRLYWYRQTLGQGPEFLTYFQNEAQLEKSRLLSDRFSAERPKGSFSTLEIQRTEQGDSAMYLCASSLVADTQYFGPGTRLTVL.